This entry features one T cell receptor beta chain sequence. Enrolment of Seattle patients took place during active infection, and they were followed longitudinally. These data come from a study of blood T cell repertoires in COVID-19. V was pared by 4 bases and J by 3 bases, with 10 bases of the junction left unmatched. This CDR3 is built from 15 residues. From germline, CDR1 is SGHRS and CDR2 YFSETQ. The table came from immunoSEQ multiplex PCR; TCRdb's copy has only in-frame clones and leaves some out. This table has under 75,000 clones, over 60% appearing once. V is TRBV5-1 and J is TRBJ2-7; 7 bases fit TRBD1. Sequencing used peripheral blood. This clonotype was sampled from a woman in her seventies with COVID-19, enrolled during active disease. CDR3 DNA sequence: TGCGCCAGCAGCGTGGGGGACAGTCCTTACTACGAGCAGTACTTC. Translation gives CASSVGDSPYYEQYF.